This T cell receptor (beta chain) was sequenced for a study of T cell responses to AZD1222 COVID-19 vaccine. Study-wide findings and caveats: Among the donors, most were white British and more were female, and clonal diversity was possibly underestimated. Spike as a whole was targeted by vaccine-associated CD4 TCRs, dominant at 160-218 and 743-854. Nearly half of spike-specific TCRs reportedly target unmutated variant regions. Repertoires were collected only later (after the peak T cell response had occurred).

With respect to this clone: As yet, its antigen is unknown.

The germline V gene has CDR1 MNHEY and CDR2 SMNVEV (reference sequence). The CDR3 runs to 18 residues. Germline trimming cut 4 bases from V and 1 base from J; bases unmatched to any gene: 10. Assay used: immunoSEQ multiplex PCR; TCRdb lists only in-frame clones, some missing. This sample has under 70,000 clones; under 90% occur once, and the top ten carry 21%. The sequenced sample was peripheral blood, obtained on day 0 of AZD1222 vaccination. The chain is built from TRBV27 and TRBJ1-6; 7 bases are a match to TRBD1. This receptor was obtained from an adult in good health. Here the CDR3 DNA reads TGTGCCAGCAGTTCCAACAGGGGAGAGTGGTCCTATAATTCACCCCTCCACTTT. Encoded protein: CASSSNRGEWSYNSPLHF.